The clone carrying this TCR beta chain occurred a few times. The antigen remains unidentified. The junction differs from germline at one of its ends, possibly a read error. The data originate from a study of T cell repertoires in aging, cancer and after chemotherapy. Findings and limits, study-wide: Loss of evenness, beyond lost richness, contributed to age-related TCR diversity decline in cancer patients.

Germline assignment: CDR1 LNHDA and CDR2 SQIVND (reference sequence). This CDR3 region has 12 residues. TCR beta rearrangements were amplified from peripheral blood genomic DNA. A mixed TRB-A/B primer pool amplified rearranged TRB by multiplex touch-down PCR. TCRdb recomputed calls from the multiplex PCR reads with MiXCR, one row per CDR3 protein. The table has fewer than 5,500 distinct CDR3 sequences, over 60% seen once. J is TRBJ1-6 and V is TRBV19, with unresolved D. Sequencing used blood. The sequence was obtained from a human donor with a solid tumor. DNA of the CDR3: TGTGCAAGTAGCCCTAATAATTCACCCCTCCACTTT. This encodes CASSPNNSPLHF.